Following are 20 T cell receptor beta chains from one sample sequenced in a study of vaccination and CD4 T cells after COVID-19. What these receptors recognize is not known. An Oncomine TCR Beta short-read assay was used to sequence the DNA from cultured CD4+ T cells. Genomic DNA from cultured CD4+ T cells was extracted. A single record per CDR3 protein comes from TCRdb applying MiXCR to the PCR reads. The sample contains about 9,000 distinct CDR3 sequences, approximately 35% of which appear only once. The treatment: approximately 10-day PBMC culture with coronavirus spike peptide pools or control peptides (ViraFEST assay). One should note that the unexposed donor's CD4+ T cells were collected before the COVID-19 pandemic (2011-2018). Sequenced: CD4+ T cells from blood, cultured in vitro. These receptors all come from a human donor in good health.

The genes are TRBV2 and TRBJ2-3; TRBD2 matches at 9 bases. The CDR3 contains 15 residues. J was trimmed by 0 bases and V by 4 bases; bases with no gene match: 2. Germline CDR1 and CDR2: SNHLY and FYNNEI. The CDR3 sequence is CASSASGDSTDTQYF. CDR3 DNA: TGTGCCAGCAGTGCTAGCGGGGACAGCACAGATACGCAGTATTTT.

The rearrangement links TRBV6-2 or TRBV6-3 to TRBJ1-3; TRBD1 agrees at 8 bases. Germline loops: CDR1 MNHEY, CDR2 SVGEGT. The V gene end was trimmed by 10 bases and the J gene end by 0 bases; junction bases not matched to a gene: 11. The CDR3 loop spans 16 amino acids. The CDR3 reads CANIFGQGSSGNTIYF. CDR3 in DNA: TGTGCCAACATCTTCGGACAGGGAAGCTCTGGAAACACCATATATTTT.

The chain couples TRBV20-1 to TRBJ2-3; TRBD2 aligns across 10 bases. Trimming cost V 6 bases and J 6 bases; bases outside gene matches: 12. Germline values: CDR1 DFQATT, CDR2 SNEGSKA (reference sequence). The CDR3 length is 15 residues. The CDR3 here is CSAPASGRGRDTQYF. The CDR3 coding sequence is TGCAGTGCCCCGGCCAGCGGGAGGGGAAGGGATACGCAGTATTTT.

Only a few counts were recorded for this clonotype. The CDR3 is CSAQYRGFYNEQFF. CDR3 DNA sequence: TGCAGTGCTCAGTACAGGGGATTCTACAATGAGCAGTTCTTC. J is TRBJ2-1 and V is TRBV20-1, with 7 nucleotides matching TRBD1. This CDR3 comprises 14 residues. After removal of 5 bases from V and 3 bases from J, the junction contained 7 bases not matched to a gene. The germline gives CDR1 DFQATT, CDR2 SNEGSKA (reference sequence).

The sample holds a few counts of this clonotype. The chain has TRBV2 and TRBJ1-1; D might be TRBD1 (6 bases). Per the germline V gene, CDR1 is SNHLY and CDR2 is FYNNEI. This CDR3 spans 13 amino acids. V lost 6 bases and J 1 base, leaving 9 bases between the germline ends. CDR3 nucleotides: TGTGCCAGCAGCCTACAGGGGAACACTGAAGCTTTCTTT. Residues: CASSLQGNTEAFF.

The chain uses TRBV29-1 and TRBJ2-3; 13 nucleotides line up with TRBD2. The V segment lost 0 bases and the J segment 4 bases; nucleotides outside the gene matches: 10. The CDR3 covers 18 residues. Per the germline V gene, CDR1 is SQVTM and CDR2 is ANQGSEA. This CDR3 reads CSVEDPTSGRTLSDTQYF. The CDR3 coding sequence is TGCAGCGTTGAAGACCCGACTAGCGGGAGGACTCTATCAGATACGCAGTATTTT.

The CDR3 protein is CASSEEGLAGAAPGNEQFF. Here the CDR3 DNA reads TGTGCCAGCAGTGAAGAGGGACTAGCGGGAGCCGCTCCGGGCAATGAGCAGTTCTTC. V gene TRBV2 combines with J gene TRBJ2-1; 14 nucleotides line up with TRBD2. V dropped 1 base and J dropped 6; count of bases not matched to a gene: 11. The CDR3 contains 19 residues. The germline gives CDR1 SNHLY, CDR2 FYNNEI.

The gene calls are TRBV20-1 and TRBJ2-7, with 10 positions matching TRBD2. Germline V gene sequence: CDR1 DFQATT, CDR2 SNEGSKA (reference sequence). The CDR3 sequence is 18 residues long. The trim removed 0 bases at V and 4 bases at J, leaving 15 bases unmatched. DNA for the CDR3: TGCAGTGCTAGAGATCGGGCTAGCGGGAGACTTCGCCCTTACGAGCAGTACTTC. Its protein is CSARDRASGRLRPYEQYF.

The chain has TRBV7-2 and TRBJ2-5, with unresolved D. V lost 7 bases, J lost 3 bases, and 9 bases lay in between. This CDR3 region has 12 residues. Germline CDR1 is SGHTA and CDR2 is FQGNSA. The CDR3 DNA reads TGTGCCAGCACCAATCGAAAAGAGACCCAGTACTTC. Its protein product is CASTNRKETQYF.

The V gene is TRBV18, the J gene TRBJ2-5; D assignment may be TRBD1 or TRBD2 (5 bases each). This CDR3 comprises 13 residues. Germline V gene lookup returns CDR1 KGHSH and CDR2 LQKENI. The germline V and J ends were trimmed by 5 bases and 2 bases, with 9 bases remaining between them. CDR3 DNA: TGTGCCAGCTCAGGGTGGGGGCAAGAGACCCAGTACTTC. Translation gives CASSGWGQETQYF.

A few counts support this clonotype. The gene calls are TRBV7-6 and TRBJ2-1; 9 nucleotides agree with TRBD1. J lost 2 bases, V lost 3 bases, and 5 bases had no gene match. There are 16 residues in the CDR3. CDR1 is SGHVS and CDR2 is FNYEAQ in the germline V gene. CDR3: CASSFGRQGAYNEQFF. The CDR3 DNA follows: TGTGCCAGCAGCTTTGGGCGACAGGGGGCCTACAATGAGCAGTTCTTC. Using reference TRBV7-6 and TRBJ2-1 for the parts outside the CDR3, the full variable domain is GAGVSQSPRYKVTKRGQDVALRCDPISGHVSLYWYRQALGQGPEFLTYFNYEAQQDKSGLPNDRFSAERPEGSISTLTIQRTEQRDSAMYRCASSFGRQGAYNEQFFGPGTRLTVL.

This clonotype was detected a few times. The V gene is TRBV5-4, the J gene TRBJ1-5; no reliable D call. The CDR3 consists of 13 residues. With 4 bases removed from V and 10 bases from J, the gap between germline ends came to 15 bases. The germline V gene has CDR1 SGHNT and CDR2 YYREEE (reference sequence). In DNA, the CDR3 is TGTGCCAGCAGCCCCCCCGGCGGTATACCCCAGCATTTT. Translating it yields CASSPPGGIPQHF.

This clonotype has a handful of counts. This chain connects TRBV27 to TRBJ1-2; 8 bases match TRBD1. Germline values: CDR1 MNHEY, CDR2 SMNVEV (reference sequence). The junction had 9 bases not matched to a gene; V was cut back by 7 bases and J by 5 bases. The CDR3 is 14 residues long. CDR3 protein: CASNGQGGTYGYTF. CDR3 nucleotides: TGTGCCAGCAACGGACAGGGAGGGACATATGGCTACACCTTC.

J is TRBJ1-1 and V is TRBV6-1; 7 nucleotides match TRBD1. The J segment lost 4 bases and the V segment lost 6 bases, leaving 8 bases of the junction unmatched. The germline gives CDR1 MNHNS, CDR2 SASEGT. The CDR3 covers 14 residues. CDR3 nucleotide sequence: TGTGCCAGCAGCCCAAGACAGGGTAGCACTGAAGCTTTCTTT. Amino acids: CASSPRQGSTEAFF.

The chain is built from TRBV5-1 and TRBJ1-5; 8 bases are shared with TRBD1. The CDR3 is 18 residues long. Per germline, CDR1 SGHRS and CDR2 YFSETQ. Losses at the gene ends were 4 bases for V and 2 bases for J; bases not matched to a gene: 14. The CDR3 loop reads CASSPSGQGASGNQPQHF. CDR3 nucleotides: TGCGCCAGCAGCCCGAGCGGGCAGGGGGCAAGTGGCAATCAGCCCCAGCATTTT.

The chain recombines TRBV7-2 with TRBJ2-3; TRBD2 aligns across 9 bases. The length of the CDR3 is 15 residues. The germline V gene has CDR1 SGHTA and CDR2 FQGNSA. V shed 3 bases and J 6 bases; nucleotides not matched to a gene: 7. CDR3 sequence (DNA): TGTGCCAGCAGCTTGGCGGGAGGGCCGGACGATACGCAGTATTTT. Translation: CASSLAGGPDDTQYF.

The chain uses TRBV6-1 and TRBJ2-1, with 10 nucleotides matching TRBD2. The ends lost 1 base at V and 6 bases at J; junction bases unmatched: 9. Per the germline V gene, CDR1 is MNHNS and CDR2 is SASEGT. The CDR3 length is 17 residues. CDR3 sequence reads: CASSEGASGRSINEQFF. CDR3 nucleotide sequence: TGTGCCAGCAGTGAAGGTGCTAGCGGGAGATCGATCAATGAGCAGTTCTTC.

This clonotype was seen a few times. The chain uses TRBV7-3 and TRBJ2-2; 11 bases are a match to TRBD2. V lost 5 bases to trimming and J lost 8 bases; unmatched junction nucleotides: 4. Germline V gene sequence: CDR1 SGHTA, CDR2 FQGTGA. The CDR3 extends over 14 amino acids. The CDR3 here is CASSLTSGSGELFF. In nucleotides, the CDR3 is TGTGCCAGCAGCCTTACTAGCGGGAGTGGGGAGCTGTTTTTT.

This clonotype was seen a few times. The chain employs TRBV27 and TRBJ1-4, with 8 bases matching TRBD1. This CDR3 spans 14 amino acids. The V and J ends lost 5 bases and 4 bases, in that order; junction bases with no gene match: 3. Germline V gene data show CDR1 as MNHEY and CDR2 as SMNVEV (reference sequence). The CDR3 loop is CASSPDRVNEKLFF. The CDR3 DNA follows: TGTGCCAGCAGTCCGGACAGGGTTAATGAAAAACTGTTTTTT.

A few counts support this clonotype. This sequence joins TRBV7-3 and TRBJ2-5, with D perhaps given as TRBD1 or TRBD2 (5 bases each). Germline assignment: CDR1 SGHTA and CDR2 FQGTGA. The V gene lost 5 bases and the J gene lost 2 bases, with 12 bases spanning the gap. The CDR3 has 14 residues. CDR3 loop: CASSPGAEQETQYF. The DNA of the CDR3 is TGTGCCAGCAGCCCCGGGGCCGAACAAGAGACCCAGTACTTC.